Listed here are 27 T cell receptor beta chains from one sample, sequenced in a study of shared clonotypes between healthy human individuals. Clones were sequenced by immunoSEQ multiplex PCR, and TCRdb holds only the in-frame ones, with some missing. This sample has hundreds of thousands of clones, with around 72% found just once. The sequenced sample consisted of memory CD4+ T cells sorted from blood. Subset indicated: CD45RA-negative fraction. The receptors here all came from a woman in her thirties in good health.

This rearrangement joins TRBV5-1 to TRBJ2-3; 8 nucleotides match TRBD1. Germline-derived CDR1 and CDR2 are SGHRS and YFSETQ. J lost 5 bases, V lost 2 bases, and 10 bases had no gene match. CDR3 length equals 16 residues. CDR3 region: CASSFGQGFSVDTQYF. CDR3 bases: TGCGCCAGCAGCTTCGGACAGGGATTTTCGGTAGATACGCAGTATTTT.

This chain uses TRBV19 with TRBJ1-4; tentatively, D is TRBD1 (5 bases). V lost 3 bases, J lost 4 bases, and 9 bases lay in between. The CDR3 extends over 14 amino acids. CDR1 and CDR2 (germline): LNHDA, SQIVND (reference sequence). Here the CDR3 reads CASSIWQGNEKLFF. DNA for the CDR3: TGTGCCAGTAGTATCTGGCAGGGTAATGAAAAACTGTTTTTT.

CDR3 in DNA: TGTGCCAGCAGTTACCGGACTAGCCGGAATGAGCAGTTCTTC. Amino acids: CASSYRTSRNEQFF. The rearrangement uses TRBV2 and TRBJ2-1; 8 bases line up with TRBD2. The germline gives CDR1 SNHLY, CDR2 FYNNEI. J gave up 7 bases and V 5 bases, and 7 bases lay outside the gene matches. This CDR3 contains 14 residues.

This clone was detected a few times. V and J are TRBV28 and TRBJ1-2, with D possibly being TRBD1 (6 bases). CDR1 and CDR2 (germline): MDHEN, SYDVKM. Trimming stripped 1 base from V and 8 bases from J, with 17 bases between. The CDR3 has 15 amino acids. CDR3 sequence: CASSLSPYTGFGYTF. The CDR3 DNA reads TGTGCCAGCAGTTTATCCCCGTATACAGGGTTCGGCTACACCTTC.

This clone appeared once. V gene TRBV2 combines with J gene TRBJ2-5, with 8 bases that match TRBD1. This CDR3 is 15 amino acids long. Trimming removed 3 bases from V and 1 base from J; junction bases left unmatched: 4. Germline values: CDR1 SNHLY, CDR2 FYNNEI. The CDR3 nucleotides are TGTGCCAGCAGTGAGTCTACAGGGGGCCAAGAGACCCAGTACTTC. It specifies CASSESTGGQETQYF. The whole variable domain, filled in from reference TRBV2 and TRBJ2-5, reads EPEVTQTPSHQVTQMGQEVILRCVPISNHLYFYWYRQILGQKVEFLVSFYNNEISEKSEIFDDQFSVERPDGSNFTLKIRSTKLEDSAMYFCASSESTGGQETQYFGPGTRLLVL.

This clone was detected a few times. The chain uses TRBV27 and TRBJ2-1, with TRBD2 identical over 9 bases. Germline loops: CDR1 MNHEY, CDR2 SMNVEV (reference sequence). V trimming: 4 bases; J trimming: 12 bases; junction bases outside the gene matches: 16. The CDR3 loop spans 16 amino acids. As DNA, the CDR3 is TGTGCCAGCAGTTCCCTTGCTAGCGGGAATGGGGCGGGGCAGTTCTTC. It encodes CASSSLASGNGAGQFF.

This clone turned up a few times. This sequence joins TRBV7-8 and TRBJ1-1; 8 nucleotides agree with TRBD1. Germline assignment: CDR1 SGHVS and CDR2 FQNEAQ. Unmatched junction bases numbered 9, after V lost 4 bases and J lost 8 bases. There are 14 residues in the CDR3. The CDR3 DNA follows: TGTGCCAGCAGCTATCGACCCGGACAGGGAGAAGCTTTCTTT. Amino acid sequence: CASSYRPGQGEAFF.

This clone was seen a single time. The chain employs TRBV29-1 and TRBJ1-2; unclear D gene. Between the trimmed V and J ends, which lost 2 bases and 10 bases, there was a span of 14 bases. The CDR3 is 12 residues long. CDR1 SQVTM and CDR2 ANQGSEA come from the germline V gene. The CDR3 nucleotides read TGCAGCGTTGAACCGGGAACTTCCATCTACACCTTC. Protein sequence: CSVEPGTSIYTF. Complete variable domain (other parts from reference TRBV29-1 and TRBJ1-2): SAVISQKPSRDICQRGTSLTIQCQVDSQVTMMFWYRQQPGQSLTLIATANQGSEATYESGFVIDKFPISRPNLTFSTLTVSNMSPEDSSIYLCSVEPGTSIYTFGSGTRLTVV.

The chain combines TRBV30 with TRBJ2-2; a weak D match, TRBD2 (5 bases). The germline V gene encodes CDR1 GTSNPN and CDR2 SVGIG (reference sequence). The CDR3 contains 16 residues. The V end lost 5 bases, the J end lost 2 bases, and 18 bases lay between the germline ends. The CDR3 region is CAWDPLADFNTGELFF. The CDR3, as DNA: TGTGCCTGGGATCCCCTAGCAGATTTTAACACCGGGGAGCTGTTTTTT.

This sequence joins TRBV28 and TRBJ1-5; D unresolved. The ends were cut back, 3 bases at V and 7 bases at J, with 7 bases in the middle. This CDR3 spans 12 amino acids. Germline V CDR1 and CDR2: MDHEN, SYDVKM. CDR3: CASSLVLQPQHF. The CDR3 region has the DNA TGTGCCAGCAGTTTGGTCTTGCAGCCCCAGCATTTT. The full variable domain, its missing parts supplied by reference TRBV28 and TRBJ1-5, is DVKVTQSSRYLVKRTGEKVFLECVQDMDHENMFWYRQDPGLGLRLIYFSYDVKMKEKGDIPEGYSVSREKKERFSLILESASTNQTSMYLCASSLVLQPQHFGDGTRLSIL.

The chain couples TRBV7-8 to TRBJ1-5, with 7 bases aligning to TRBD1. V was clipped by 0 bases and J by 6 bases; unmatched bases: 2. The CDR3 has 14 amino acids. CDR1 and CDR2 from the germline V gene are SGHVS and FQNEAQ. CDR3 DNA sequence: TGTGCCAGCAGCTTAGCGTCAGGGGGTCAGCCCCAGCATTTT. Translation gives CASSLASGGQPQHF. The variable domain in full, with the rest retrieved from reference TRBV7-8 and TRBJ1-5, is GAGVSQSPRYKVAKRGQDVALRCDPISGHVSLFWYQQALGQGPEFLTYFQNEAQLDKSGLPSDRFFAERPEGSVSTLKIQRTQQEDSAVYLCASSLASGGQPQHFGDGTRLSIL.

The V and J genes are TRBV4-2 and TRBJ2-2; D is ambiguous. The CDR3 sequence is 14 residues long. Trimming removed 0 bases at V and 1 base at J, with 3 bases between. The germline V gene has CDR1 LGHNA and CDR2 YNFKEQ. The CDR3, as DNA: TGTGCCAGCAGCCAAGAAGAGAACACCGGGGAGCTGTTTTTT. Translating it yields CASSQEENTGELFF.

The genes are TRBV10-3 and TRBJ2-7; perhaps D is TRBD1 or TRBD2 (6 bases each). The CDR3 consists of 16 residues. Germline V gene sequence: CDR1 ENHRY, CDR2 SYGVKD. V was shortened by 3 bases and J by 4 bases, with 19 bases between the two germline ends. CDR3 bases: TGTGCCATCAGTGACCACCCGGCGGGACAAGGATACGAGCAGTACTTC. Translating gives CAISDHPAGQGYEQYF.

The chain links TRBV2 to TRBJ2-2, with D maybe TRBD2 (6 bases). Germline CDR1 is SNHLY and CDR2 is FYNNEI. V was clipped by 2 bases and J by 4 bases, with 11 bases between them. This CDR3 region has 15 residues. The DNA for the CDR3 is TGTGCCAGCAGTGAACTGGAGGGCGGCACCGGGGAGCTGTTTTTT. It specifies CASSELEGGTGELFF.

The genes are TRBV11-1 and TRBJ2-7, with D perhaps matching TRBD2 (6 bases). The V gene's germline CDR1 is SGHAT and CDR2 FQDESV (reference sequence). The CDR3 spans 15 residues. Deletions cut 0 bases from V and 1 base from J, with 10 bases between. CDR3 protein: CASSLAGTHSYEQYF. The CDR3 DNA reads TGTGCCAGCAGCTTAGCGGGGACTCATTCCTACGAGCAGTACTTC.

This clone was observed once. The genes are TRBV7-9 and TRBJ1-3; D possibly corresponds to TRBD1 (6 bases). The CDR3 runs to 15 residues. CDR1 SEHNR and CDR2 FQNEAQ come from the germline V gene (reference sequence). V was clipped by 5 bases and J by 2 bases, with 13 bases between them. CDR3 DNA sequence: TGTGCCAGCAGCCCGCTCGGGACACCTGGAAACACCATATATTTT. It is translated as CASSPLGTPGNTIYF.

The CDR3 is CARSPTGEETQYF. The DNA for the CDR3 is TGTGCCAGAAGCCCTACGGGGGAAGAGACCCAGTACTTC. The gene calls are TRBV5-3 and TRBJ2-5; D possibly corresponds to TRBD2 (6 bases). TRBV5-3 is assigned to the ORF class and has an uncertain function. Trimming removed 4 bases from V and 3 bases from J, with 10 bases in between. This CDR3 has 13 residues.

As for this clone: The identical CDR3 is also encoded by other nucleotide sequences in the sample. The chain is built from TRBV5-1 and TRBJ2-7; 12 nucleotides match TRBD2. CDR3 size: 15 residues. Germline loops: CDR1 SGHRS, CDR2 YFSETQ. The J segment lost 7 bases and the V segment lost 0 bases, leaving 5 bases of the junction unmatched. CDR3 nucleotides: TGCGCCAGCAGCTTGGTGCTAGCGGGAGGGGGGGAGCAGTACTTC. Translated, it gives CASSLVLAGGGEQYF.

Only a few counts were recorded for this clone. The V gene is TRBV10-3, the J gene TRBJ2-3; no definite D call. The CDR3 covers 17 residues. The germline V and J ends were trimmed by 0 bases and 4 bases, with 17 bases remaining between them. CDR1 ENHRY and CDR2 SYGVKD come from the germline V gene. Here the CDR3 reads CAISESERWLAADTQYF. DNA of the CDR3: TGTGCCATCAGTGAGTCGGAACGATGGCTGGCGGCAGATACGCAGTATTTT.

The genes are TRBV6-6 and TRBJ1-1, with 7 nucleotides matching TRBD1. V gave up 8 bases and J gave up 5 bases; unmatched junction bases: 2. Germline V gene lookup returns CDR1 MNHNY and CDR2 SVGAGI (reference sequence). The CDR3 is made up of 11 amino acids. This CDR3 is CASARGTEAFF. The CDR3 DNA sequence: TGTGCCAGCGCCAGGGGGACTGAAGCTTTCTTT.

V usage is TRBV28 and J usage is TRBJ2-4; 14 nucleotides align to TRBD2. V lost 11 bases, J lost 1 base, and 7 bases stayed unmatched. The CDR3 is 16 amino acids. Germline-derived CDR1 and CDR2 are MDHEN and SYDVKM. The CDR3 here is CAAGTSGSPAKNIQYF. The CDR3 DNA reads as TGTGCCGCAGGGACTAGCGGGAGCCCCGCCAAAAACATTCAGTACTTC.

With regard to this clone: Other DNA sequences in this specimen translate into the identical CDR3. The rearrangement uses TRBV27 and TRBJ2-7; 9 nucleotides match TRBD1. V was clipped by 3 bases and J by 0 bases; unmatched bases: 3. The germline V gene encodes CDR1 MNHEY and CDR2 SMNVEV (reference sequence). This CDR3 is 15 amino acids long. The DNA of the CDR3 is TGTGCCAGCAGTTTTGGGACAGGGCTCTCCTACGAGCAGTACTTC. It specifies CASSFGTGLSYEQYF.

The chain combines TRBV2 with TRBJ2-1; 10 bases agree with TRBD2. This CDR3 contains 20 residues. J was trimmed by 5 bases and V by 8 bases; bases with no gene match: 24. The germline gives CDR1 SNHLY, CDR2 FYNNEI. CDR3 residues: CASPVVLGQRSGRANNEQFF. CDR3 coding DNA: TGTGCCAGCCCTGTGGTATTGGGACAAAGAAGCGGGAGGGCCAACAATGAGCAGTTCTTC.

In its sample, this clone was seen many times. V and J are TRBV6-5 and TRBJ1-2; TRBD1 matches 11 bases. CDR3 length equals 14 residues. Per germline, CDR1 MNHEY and CDR2 SVGAGI. J gave up 4 bases and V 5 bases, and 3 bases lay outside the gene matches. The CDR3 DNA sequence: TGTGCCAGCAGTCCGGACAGGGGGCCCTATGGCTACACCTTC. This encodes CASSPDRGPYGYTF.

The rearrangement joins TRBV4-1 to TRBJ1-6, with D perhaps TRBD1 (6 bases). V shed 0 bases and J shed 8 bases, with 14 bases lying between them. The CDR3 is made up of 16 amino acids. Germline V lookup: CDR1 MGHRA, CDR2 YSYEKL. The DNA of the CDR3 is TGCGCCAGCAGCCAAGATTTCAGGGGACTGGATTCACCCCTCCACTTT. Its protein product is CASSQDFRGLDSPLHF.

The chain is built from TRBV14 and TRBJ2-4; no definite D call. CDR3 length equals 13 residues. The germline V gene encodes CDR1 SGHDN and CDR2 FVKESK. Trimming left V 6 bases short and J 9 bases short, with 15 bases between. The CDR3 nucleotides are TGTGCCAGCAGTCGGGCCACGGGCGGCATTCAGTACTTC. This gives the protein CASSRATGGIQYF.

The chain employs TRBV15 and TRBJ1-1; TRBD1 matches at 7 bases. The CDR3 spans 13 residues. Trimming removed 0 bases from V and 10 bases from J; junction bases left unmatched: 5. Germline lookup yields CDR1 LNHNV and CDR2 YYDKDF (reference sequence). For the CDR3, the DNA is TGTGCCACCAGCAGAGAACAGGGGAGTCGAGCTTTCTTT. Translated: CATSREQGSRAFF.